This T cell receptor (beta chain) was sequenced for a study of T cell clones after liver transplantation. The study, taken as a whole, reports: A significant post-transplant drop in circulating graft-donor-reactive CD4 TCRbeta sequences occurred in most of the 8 subjects.

The protocol was immunoSEQ multiplex PCR, while the TCRdb copy is restricted to in-frame clones and leaves out a portion. The table shows under 55,000 clones, with roughly 84% occurring only once. A word on this clone: The antigen is undetermined. Other DNA sequences from this sample encode an identical CDR3 as well.

Germline CDR1 is MNHNS and CDR2 is SASEGT. V lost 0 bases and J 5 bases, leaving 7 bases between the germline ends. The CDR3 has 13 residues. The TCR was taken from a human patient who received a liver transplant. Part of the T cell pool may stem from the graft donor. The rearrangement links TRBV6-1 to TRBJ1-1, with D hard to call. Sequenced material: CD4+ T cells from blood, taken 24 months after liver transplant. CDR3 bases: TGTGCCAGCAGTGAAGCGGGTCCGACTGAAGCTTTCTTT. Its translation is CASSEAGPTEAFF.